This paragraph reports one T cell receptor beta chain. The CDR3 is 15 residues long. Per germline, CDR1 MNHEY and CDR2 SVGAGI. J was trimmed by 5 bases and V by 5 bases; bases with no gene match: 8. Using immunoSEQ multiplex PCR, the repertoire was profiled, and TCRdb retains in-frame clones only, with some absent. The data show approximately 80,000 clones, roughly 90% seen once. This record comes from a study of technical replicates of blood from a few donors. The chain is built from TRBV6-5 and TRBJ2-3, with 9 bases identical to TRBD1. Sequencing was carried out using T cells isolated from PBMCs. The TCR comes from a human donor in good health. The CDR3 loop is CASSRPRTGEDTQYF. The CDR3 nucleotides read TGTGCCAGCAGTCGCCCAAGGACAGGGGAAGATACGCAGTATTTT.